This is a list of T cell receptor beta chains from one sample in a study of long-term antiretroviral therapy in people with HIV. Sequencing used immunoSEQ multiplex PCR; TCRdb keeps in-frame clones, though not all of them. Seen here are about 30,000 clones, approximately 85% observed once, and the top ten hold 7.5% to 9.5%. Sequenced here: unsorted PBMCs, sampled 3 years after starting antiretroviral therapy. These receptor sequences come from a man aged 40-49 years with HIV. CDR3s include the opening cysteine and the closing phenylalanine or tryptophan. Each record gives: clone size, D gene, V gene, J gene, CDR3 protein, CDR3 DNA. The D gene is left open where the match is weak. Clone size is stated in some rows and not others, as once, few, many or a class when expanded.

once	.	TRBV2	TRBJ2-1	CASSTTVLEQFF	TGTGCCAGCAGTACGACAGTCCTAGAGCAGTTCTTC
.	.	TRBV5-8	TRBJ2-3	CASSLGTPIPDTQYF	TGTGCCAGCAGCCTCGGGACTCCCATCCCAGATACGCAGTATTTT
.	TRBD2	TRBV7-8	TRBJ2-5	CASSLVASGRVETQYF	TGTGCCAGCAGCTTAGTGGCTAGCGGGAGGGTGGAGACCCAGTACTTC
.	.	TRBV19	TRBJ1-1	CASKGSTEAFF	TGTGCCAGTAAGGGTTCCACTGAAGCTTTCTTT
.	.	TRBV11-2	TRBJ2-7	CASSLGSGRNFEQYF	TGTGCCAGCAGCTTAGGTTCGGGACGAAATTTCGAGCAGTACTTC
.	.	TRBV6-1	TRBJ1-4	CASSEGSRAFMWANEKLFF	TGTGCCAGCAGTGAAGGTTCCAGGGCATTTATGTGGGCTAATGAAAAACTGTTTTTT
.	.	TRBV5-1	TRBJ1-5	CASSLDRDQPQHF	TGCGCCAGCAGCTTGGACAGGGATCAGCCCCAGCATTTT
.	TRBD1	TRBV15	TRBJ1-2	CATSRDDWFVGQGDYGYTF	TGTGCCACCAGCAGAGATGATTGGTTCGTCGGACAGGGTGACTATGGCTACACCTTC
.	.	TRBV5-4	TRBJ2-7	CASSLRGQAINEQYF	TGTGCCAGCAGCCTCAGGGGTCAAGCGATCAACGAGCAGTACTTC
once	TRBD2	TRBV5-1	TRBJ2-3	CASSGGLAGTDTQYF	TGCGCCAGCAGCGGGGGACTAGCGGGTACAGATACGCAGTATTTT
.	.	TRBV6-1	TRBJ2-1	CASSEFELGSVPYNEQFF	TGTGCCAGCAGTGAATTTGAGTTGGGGTCTGTTCCCTACAATGAGCAGTTCTTC
once	.	TRBV4-1	TRBJ2-1	CASSTLGRNSRGYNEQFF	TGCGCCAGCAGCACACTTGGGCGGAACTCGAGGGGCTACAATGAGCAGTTCTTC
.	.	TRBV18	TRBJ1-4	CASSPTNEKLFF	TGTGCCAGCTCACCGACTAATGAAAAACTGTTTTTT
.	TRBD2	TRBV7-3	TRBJ2-3	CASSSGLAGAGDTQYF	TGTGCCAGCAGCTCGGGACTAGCGGGAGCTGGGGATACGCAGTATTTT
.	TRBD1	TRBV28	TRBJ1-2	CASSPRGPHYGYTF	TGTGCCAGCAGCCCGAGGGGGCCTCACTATGGCTACACCTTC
.	TRBD2	TRBV29-1	TRBJ2-7	CSALLAGGRDPFLEQYF	TGCAGCGCCCTTCTAGCGGGGGGGCGGGACCCCTTCTTGGAGCAGTACTTC
.	.	TRBV27	TRBJ2-7	CASHRALEPYEQYF	TGTGCCAGCCACAGGGCCCTGGAACCCTACGAGCAGTACTTC
.	TRBD2	TRBV29-1	TRBJ2-2	CSVRGGYTGELFF	TGCAGCGTTCGGGGAGGGTACACCGGGGAGCTGTTTTTT
.	.	TRBV13	TRBJ1-2	CASSLSQPVYGYTF	TGTGCCAGCAGCTTAAGTCAGCCAGTCTATGGCTACACCTTC
.	.	TRBV6-6	TRBJ2-7	CASSYVGGDPYEQYF	TGTGCCAGCAGTTACGTCGGGGGCGACCCCTACGAGCAGTACTTC
.	.	TRBV27	TRBJ1-6	CASTPYGGYNSPLHF	TGTGCCAGCACCCCTTATGGGGGCTATAATTCACCCCTCCACTTT
.	.	TRBV10-3	TRBJ2-1	CAISGEHDEQFF	TGTGCCATCAGTGGGGAGCACGATGAGCAGTTCTTC
.	.	TRBV4-1	TRBJ2-2	CASSQVVHRATGELFF	TGCGCCAGCAGCCAAGTGGTCCATCGGGCCACCGGGGAGCTGTTTTTT
.	TRBD1	TRBV27	TRBJ1-4	CASRDRGDEKLFF	TGTGCCAGCCGGGACAGGGGGGACGAAAAACTGTTTTTT
.	TRBD2	TRBV5-4	TRBJ2-5	CASSFTGGGRAGETQYF	TGTGCCAGCAGCTTCACAGGTGGCGGGAGGGCCGGAGAGACCCAGTACTTC
.	.	TRBV2	TRBJ2-7	CASSSARAYEQYF	TGTGCCAGCAGTTCAGCTAGAGCCTACGAGCAGTACTTC
few	TRBD1	TRBV7-8	TRBJ1-1	CASSLVSIGGTNTEAFF	TGTGCCAGCAGCTTAGTGAGTATAGGGGGCACGAACACTGAAGCTTTCTTT
once	TRBD1	TRBV27	TRBJ2-6	CASSLGTGGFAAGANVLTF	TGTGCCAGCAGTTTGGGGACAGGGGGCTTCGCGGCCGGGGCCAACGTCCTGACTTTC
.	TRBD1	TRBV19	TRBJ1-1	CASSITGGLGNTEAFF	TGTGCCAGTAGTATAACAGGGGGCTTGGGGAACACTGAAGCTTTCTTT
.	TRBD1	TRBV11-2	TRBJ2-2	CASSLGPGQGTGELFF	TGTGCCAGCAGCTTAGGGCCGGGACAGGGGACCGGGGAGCTGTTTTTT
.	TRBD1	TRBV6-1	TRBJ2-2	CASSVDRGRTGELFF	TGTGCCAGCAGTGTTGACAGGGGGCGAACCGGGGAGCTGTTTTTT
.	TRBD2	TRBV15	TRBJ2-3	CATSRDWAGADTQYF	TGTGCCACCAGCAGAGATTGGGCGGGAGCAGATACGCAGTATTTT
once	.	TRBV29-1	TRBJ2-5	CSVSETGTLWQETQYF	TGCAGCGTCAGCGAAACCGGGACCCTTTGGCAAGAGACCCAGTACTTC
.	TRBD1	TRBV29-1	TRBJ1-2	CSVARAPGTGGANYGYTF	TGCAGCGTTGCCCGGGCTCCTGGGACAGGGGGCGCCAATTATGGCTACACCTTC
.	TRBD1	TRBV9	TRBJ2-4	CASSAQAGTGNIQYF	TGTGCCAGCAGCGCCCAGGCTGGGACAGGAAACATTCAGTACTTC
.	TRBD1	TRBV7-9	TRBJ2-7	CASSLGGQGSYEQYF	TGTGCCAGCAGCCTAGGGGGACAGGGCTCCTACGAGCAGTACTTC
.	.	TRBV5-5	TRBJ1-6	CASSPPDTLSPLHF	TGTGCCAGCAGCCCCCCGGACACCCTTTCACCCCTCCACTTT
.	.	TRBV7-9	TRBJ2-5	CASSSPGIQETQYF	TGTGCCAGCAGCTCTCCGGGAATTCAAGAGACCCAGTACTTC
.	.	TRBV27	TRBJ1-1	CASSLSSGLNTEAFF	TGTGCCAGCAGTTTATCTTCAGGGTTGAACACTGAAGCTTTCTTT
.	.	TRBV6-5	TRBJ2-2	CASSPMGTGELFF	TGTGCCAGCAGCCCAATGGGCACCGGGGAGCTGTTTTTT
.	TRBD1	TRBV29-1	TRBJ2-5	CSVGPGGQETQYF	TGCAGCGTTGGACCAGGGGGCCAAGAGACCCAGTACTTC
.	TRBD1	TRBV6-1	TRBJ2-7	CASSRTGTGNYEQYF	TGTGCCAGCAGTCGGACCGGGACAGGGAACTACGAGCAGTACTTC
.	TRBD2	TRBV4-2	TRBJ2-3	CASSQSPGGYTDTQYF	TGTGCCAGCAGCCAAAGCCCGGGGGGGTACACAGATACGCAGTATTTT
.	TRBD1	TRBV13	TRBJ1-1	CASSFPGQGSEAFF	TGTGCCAGCAGCTTCCCGGGACAGGGGTCTGAAGCTTTCTTT
.	.	TRBV19	TRBJ1-2	CASSIGGVYSGGYTF	TGTGCCAGTAGTATAGGAGGGGTTTATTCGGGTGGCTACACCTTC
.	.	TRBV5-6	TRBJ1-3	CASGTAQSSGNTIYF	TGTGCCAGCGGGACGGCTCAGAGCTCTGGAAACACCATATATTTT
few	.	TRBV4-2	TRBJ2-4	CASSREANLAKNIQYF	TGTGCCAGCAGCCGAGAGGCGAATCTAGCCAAAAACATTCAGTACTTC
.	.	TRBV19	TRBJ2-2	CASSMWHPDGELFF	TGTGCCAGTAGTATGTGGCACCCGGACGGGGAGCTGTTTTTT
.	.	TRBV4-2	TRBJ1-1	CASSQDRGGRSLNTEAFF	TGTGCCAGCAGCCAAGATAGAGGGGGGCGCAGTTTGAACACTGAAGCTTTCTTT
.	.	TRBV6-5	TRBJ2-7	CASRPDTTYEQYF	TGTGCCAGCAGACCGGACACAACCTACGAGCAGTACTTC
.	.	TRBV19	TRBJ1-1	CASRPGHGTEAFF	TGTGCCAGCCGACCGGGACACGGGACTGAAGCTTTCTTT
.	.	TRBV19	TRBJ2-3	CASSVRVPDTQYF	TGTGCCAGTAGCGTCAGGGTCCCAGATACGCAGTATTTT
.	.	TRBV14	TRBJ2-7	CASSQVFGQSPYEQYF	TGTGCCAGCAGCCAAGTGTTTGGACAGAGTCCCTACGAGCAGTACTTC